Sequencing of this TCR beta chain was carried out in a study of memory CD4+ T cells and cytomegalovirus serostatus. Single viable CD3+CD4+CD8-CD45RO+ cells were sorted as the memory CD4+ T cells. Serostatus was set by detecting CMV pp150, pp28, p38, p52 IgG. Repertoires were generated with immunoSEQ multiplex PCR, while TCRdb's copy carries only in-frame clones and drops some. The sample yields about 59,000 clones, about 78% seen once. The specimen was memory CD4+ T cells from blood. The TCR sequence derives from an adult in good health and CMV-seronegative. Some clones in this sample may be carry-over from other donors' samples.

The CDR3 region has the DNA TGTGCCAGCAGTAGATCCACGAGCAATCAGCCCCAGCATTTT. Its translation: CASSRSTSNQPQHF. The chain has TRBV6-5 and TRBJ1-5; unclear D gene. Germline V gene data show CDR1 as MNHEY and CDR2 as SVGAGI. V shed 5 bases and J shed 1 base, with 9 bases lying between them. This CDR3 has 14 amino acids.